The 6 T cell receptor beta chains below were found in one sample sequenced in a study of blood T cell repertoires in COVID-19. Here immunoSEQ multiplex PCR was the method, and the copy in TCRdb shows in-frame clones only, minus some. The sample carries roughly 70,000 clones, around 82% recorded once. The sequenced sample consisted of peripheral blood. Receptors originate from a woman aged 55-70 years with acute or convalescent COVID-19.

The chain carries TRBV3-1 (or the pseudogene TRBV3-2) and TRBJ2-1; TRBD1 matches 7 bases. V was pared by 3 bases and J by 3 bases, with 11 bases of the junction left unmatched. Germline CDR1 and CDR2: LGHDT and YNNKEL (reference sequence). CDR3 length equals 17 residues. The CDR3 region is CASSHEGMGQLYNEQFF. The CDR3 nucleotides are TGTGCCAGCAGCCATGAGGGTATGGGACAGCTCTACAATGAGCAGTTCTTC.

The chain has TRBV10-2 and TRBJ1-6; 7 positions agree with TRBD1. This CDR3 is 15 amino acids long. Germline values: CDR1 WSHSY, CDR2 SAAADI. Unmatched junction bases numbered 3, after V lost 0 bases and J lost 7 bases. CDR3 nucleotide sequence: TGCGCCAGCAGTGAGTCCCGGACAGGCAATTCACCCCTCCACTTT. Its protein product is CASSESRTGNSPLHF.

The rearrangement links TRBV27 to TRBJ1-2; 7 nucleotides line up with TRBD1. V gave up 5 bases and J gave up 7 bases; unmatched junction bases: 4. The CDR3 loop spans 12 amino acids. Germline CDR1 reads MNHEY; CDR2 reads SMNVEV (reference sequence). The CDR3 sequence: CASSAPGGGYTF. DNA for the CDR3: TGTGCCAGCAGTGCCCCAGGGGGTGGCTACACCTTC.

V gene TRBV18 combines with J gene TRBJ2-1, with D uncertain. CDR1 and CDR2 from the germline V gene are KGHSH and LQKENI. This CDR3 contains 13 residues. V was pared by 3 bases and J by 5 bases, with 8 bases between. The CDR3 protein is CASSPYRNNEQFF. The CDR3 DNA reads as TGTGCCAGCTCACCCTACAGAAACAATGAGCAGTTCTTC. Full variable domain (remainder filled in from reference TRBV18 and TRBJ2-1): NAGVMQNPRHLVRRRGQEARLRCSPMKGHSHVYWYRQLPEEGLKFMVYLQKENIIDESGMPKERFSAEFPKEGPSILRIQQVVRGDSAAYFCASSPYRNNEQFFGPGTRLTVL.

V and J are TRBV11-1 and TRBJ1-1; D is possibly TRBD1 (6 bases). Germline values: CDR1 SGHAT, CDR2 FQDESV (reference sequence). The length of the CDR3 is 14 residues. V gave up 7 bases and J gave up 0 bases, with 12 bases separating them. The CDR3 region is CASTTGDMNTEAFF. The CDR3 region has the DNA TGTGCCAGCACCACCGGGGACATGAACACTGAAGCTTTCTTT.

This chain uses TRBV18 with TRBJ2-6; 7 nucleotides match TRBD1. The CDR3 length is 19 residues. Per germline, CDR1 KGHSH and CDR2 LQKENI. Germline trimming cut 1 base from V and 2 bases from J; bases unmatched to any gene: 11. The CDR3: CASSPLAMGQTPGANVLTF. The CDR3 coding sequence is TGTGCCAGCTCACCACTTGCGATGGGACAGACACCTGGGGCCAACGTCCTGACTTTC.